One and the same sample provided the 25 T cell receptor beta chains below, sequenced in a study of blood T cell repertoires in COVID-19. This table comes from immunoSEQ multiplex PCR, and its TCRdb copy is limited to in-frame clones, with some not included. The table lists 210,000 or so clones, approximately 84% of them singletons, with less than 8% in the top ten. The sequencing sample was made of peripheral blood. The source of these receptors is a woman aged 45-59 years with active or convalescent COVID-19.

The rearrangement uses TRBV25-1 and TRBJ2-3, with a possible D match to TRBD2 (6 bases). CDR3 length: 14 amino acids. Between the trimmed V and J ends, which lost 4 bases and 2 bases, there was a span of 10 bases. CDR1 MGHDK and CDR2 SYGVNS come from the germline V gene. The CDR3 DNA sequence: TGTGCCAGCAGTGTAGCGGATAACACAGATACGCAGTATTTT. Translated, it gives CASSVADNTDTQYF.

This rearrangement joins TRBV2 to TRBJ1-6, with D unclear. CDR1 is SNHLY, CDR2 FYNNEI, per germline. V was clipped by 4 bases and J by 0 bases, with 7 bases between them. This CDR3 spans 15 amino acids. The CDR3 bases are TGTGCCAGCAGTGTTGAGGACTCCTATAATTCACCCCTCCACTTT. This gives the protein CASSVEDSYNSPLHF.

V usage is TRBV24-1 and J usage is TRBJ2-1, with 9 nucleotides matching TRBD2. CDR1 and CDR2 (germline): KGHDR, SFDVKD. The V gene end was trimmed by 3 bases and the J gene end by 9 bases; junction bases not matched to a gene: 8. The CDR3 totals 15 residues. The CDR3 coding sequence is TGTGCCACCAGTGATACAAGCGGGAGGAGTACTGAGCAGTTCTTC. Protein sequence: CATSDTSGRSTEQFF.

V usage is TRBV7-9 and J usage is TRBJ1-1; a weak D match, TRBD1 (5 bases). Germline CDR1 is SEHNR and CDR2 is FQNEAQ (reference sequence). The CDR3 spans 13 residues. Trimming took off 5 bases at V and 6 bases at J, with 13 bases between the two ends. Written as DNA, the CDR3 is TGTGCCAGCAGCCCGGGGGGGAGACCTGAAGCTTTCTTT. Translation: CASSPGGRPEAFF.

The rearrangement joins TRBV12-3 or TRBV12-4 to TRBJ2-7; tentatively, D is TRBD2 (5 bases). This CDR3 contains 11 residues. Trimming took 10 bases from V and 2 from J, leaving 9 bases between them. The CDR3 DNA sequence: TGTGCCATCAAGGGAGCCTACGAGCAGTACGTC. Protein product: CAIKGAYEQYV.

The chain couples TRBV14 to TRBJ2-1; TRBD2 matches at 10 bases. Germline CDR1 and CDR2: SGHDN and FVKESK. The CDR3 length is 16 residues. The junction had 9 bases not matched to a gene; V was cut back by 3 bases and J by 7 bases. CDR3 DNA: TGTGCCAGCAGCCATCCAGCGGGAGGGCCCGCGAATGAGCAGTTCTTC. Translating gives CASSHPAGGPANEQFF.

The DNA of the CDR3 is TGTGCCAGCAGCTTCCAGCGGGGGGCCCGCGATGAGCAGTTCTTC. It translates to CASSFQRGARDEQFF. The chain combines TRBV5-4 with TRBJ2-1; 9 positions match TRBD2. The CDR3 loop spans 15 amino acids. The ends lost 2 bases at V and 8 bases at J; junction bases unmatched: 8. Germline V CDR1 and CDR2: SGHNT, YYREEE (reference sequence).

J is TRBJ2-7 and V is TRBV7-2; TRBD2 is a possible D gene (6 bases). Germline V CDR1 and CDR2: SGHTA, FQGNSA. This CDR3 contains 15 residues. Trimming left V 7 bases short and J 0 bases short, with 16 bases between. The CDR3 protein is CASTYSGVPSYEQYF. The CDR3 nucleotides are TGTGCCAGCACCTACTCGGGGGTCCCCTCCTACGAGCAGTACTTC.

Comments on this clone: An end of the junction differs from the germline gene, which may be a read error. Written as DNA, the CDR3 is TGTACCAGCAGCTTAGTATTAGGGCAGGGGAATAATTCACCCCTCCACTTT. It encodes CTSSLVLGQGNNSPLHF. This rearrangement joins TRBV7-9 to TRBJ1-6; D perhaps matches TRBD1 (6 bases). The CDR3 spans 17 residues. From germline, CDR1 is SEHNR and CDR2 FQNEAQ (reference sequence).

The V and J genes are TRBV27 and TRBJ1-4; 10 nucleotides agree with TRBD1. The length of the CDR3 is 17 residues. V lost 5 bases, J lost 3 bases, and 9 bases stayed unmatched. Per germline, CDR1 MNHEY and CDR2 SMNVEV (reference sequence). The CDR3 coding sequence is TGTGCCAGCAGTCCCGGACAGGGGGTCGGGGCTAATGAAAAACTGTTTTTT. This codes for CASSPGQGVGANEKLFF. The entire variable domain, with the rest obtained from reference TRBV27 and TRBJ1-4, is as follows: EAQVTQNPRYLITVTGKKLTVTCSQNMNHEYMSWYRQDPGLGLRQIYYSMNVEVTDKGDVPEGYKVSRKEKRNFPLILESPSPNQTSLYFCASSPGQGVGANEKLFFGSGTQLSVL.

J is TRBJ2-6 and V is TRBV28; weak D call: TRBD1 (6 bases). The CDR3 has 17 amino acids. In germline, CDR1 is MDHEN, CDR2 SYDVKM. Trimming took off 4 bases at V and 2 bases at J, with 15 bases between the two ends. CDR3 in DNA: TGTGCCAGCAGTTCCTACAGGGAGAAGGCTGGGGCCAACGTCCTGACTTTC. The encoded protein is CASSSYREKAGANVLTF.

This chain connects TRBV10-3 to TRBJ1-1, with D perhaps matching TRBD1 (6 bases). Trimming took 7 bases from V and 1 from J, leaving 13 bases between them. The CDR3 contains 14 residues. Per germline, CDR1 ENHRY and CDR2 SYGVKD. As DNA, the CDR3 is TGTGCCATCACCGGGCAGGGGTGGAACACTGAAGCTTTCTTT. Translating gives CAITGQGWNTEAFF.

This chain connects TRBV15 to TRBJ1-1, with D uncertain. V lost 1 base and J 6 bases, leaving 9 bases between the germline ends. The germline gives CDR1 LNHNV, CDR2 YYDKDF (reference sequence). This CDR3 comprises 13 residues. The CDR3 DNA is TGTGCCACCAGCAGAGTGCTTGCGGCTGAAGCTTTCTTT. This gives the protein CATSRVLAAEAFF.

This chain uses TRBV6-5 with TRBJ2-5; D is ambiguous. The ends were cut back, 10 bases at V and 5 bases at J, with 20 bases in the middle. The CDR3 runs 14 residues. The germline CDR1 and CDR2 sequences are MNHEY and SVGAGI. The CDR3 sequence: CATSRPESWETQYF. In DNA form, the CDR3 reads TGTGCCACCTCCCGGCCGGAGTCCTGGGAGACCCAGTACTTC.

This clone was recorded a few times. V is TRBV27 and J is TRBJ2-2; the D gene is possibly TRBD2 (5 bases). Germline V lookup: CDR1 MNHEY, CDR2 SMNVEV (reference sequence). CDR3 length equals 18 residues. The V end lost 5 bases, the J end lost 0 bases, and 19 bases lay between the germline ends. CDR3 region: CASSKSTNTGSNTGELFF. The DNA for the CDR3 is TGTGCCAGCAGTAAGTCCACGAACACGGGATCGAACACCGGGGAGCTGTTTTTT.

This chain joins TRBV5-5 and TRBJ2-2; possible D gene TRBD2, 7 bases. With 8 bases removed from V and 2 bases from J, the gap between germline ends came to 13 bases. The length of the CDR3 is 14 residues. Germline V CDR1 and CDR2: SGHKS, YYEKEE (reference sequence). CDR3 nucleotide sequence: TGTGCCAGTTCGGGGGGCCAAAACACCGGGGAGCTGTTTTTT. It encodes CASSGGQNTGELFF.

As concerns this clone: Since a much larger clone is just one base distant, this may be a read error. The V and J genes are TRBV6-5 and TRBJ1-2; D might be TRBD1 (6 bases). The CDR3 has 13 residues. V shed 6 bases and J shed 4 bases, with 12 bases lying between them. The germline V gene encodes CDR1 MNHEY and CDR2 SVGAGI. CDR3 DNA: TGTGCCAGCAGCCCGGGACATCTCTATGGCTACACCTTC. Protein sequence: CASSPGHLYGYTF.

V usage is TRBV2 and J usage is TRBJ2-1; no definite D call. Germline V gene lookup returns CDR1 SNHLY and CDR2 FYNNEI. With 7 bases removed from V and 2 bases from J, the gap between germline ends came to 3 bases. This CDR3 contains 11 residues. The CDR3 DNA reads TGTGCCAGCACAGCCTACAATGAGCAGTTCTTC. This sequence encodes CASTAYNEQFF.

This clone was seen a few times. The chain links TRBV3-1 (or the pseudogene TRBV3-2) to TRBJ1-1; D gene unclear. V was clipped by 6 bases and J by 1 base, with 6 bases between them. This CDR3 is built from 12 residues. Germline V CDR1 and CDR2: LGHDT, YNNKEL (reference sequence). As DNA, the CDR3 is TGTGCCAGCAGGATGAGGAACACTGAAGCTTTCTTT. Amino acids: CASRMRNTEAFF.

This clone occurred a few times. The rearrangement joins TRBV7-9 to TRBJ1-6; tentatively, D is TRBD1 (6 bases). Germline V gene data show CDR1 as SEHNR and CDR2 as FQNEAQ (reference sequence). The length of the CDR3 is 17 residues. Trimming shortened V by 1 base and J by 3 bases, and 13 bases separated the two germline ends. The chain's CDR3 is CASSLGDIGDYNSPLHF. DNA for the CDR3: TGTGCCAGCAGCTTAGGGGACATAGGCGACTATAATTCACCCCTCCACTTT.

The CDR3 region has the DNA TGTGCCAGCAGCAGATCGGGACTAGGGAACCAAGAGACCCAGTACTTC. This gives the protein CASSRSGLGNQETQYF. The V gene is TRBV7-6, the J gene TRBJ2-5, with 8 bases identical to TRBD2. The CDR3 contains 16 residues. Germline CDR1 SGHVS, CDR2 FNYEAQ. With V trimmed by 5 bases and J by 0 bases, 8 bases remained unmatched.

J is TRBJ1-1 and V is TRBV6-5; 7 bases are shared with TRBD1. Trimming removed 2 bases from V and 11 bases from J; junction bases left unmatched: 8. The CDR3 totals 13 residues. Germline V gives CDR1 MNHEY, CDR2 SVGAGI. CDR3: CASSYADRVLAFF. CDR3 in DNA: TGTGCCAGCAGTTACGCCGACAGGGTATTGGCTTTCTTT.

In this sample, this clone turned up once. No conserved phenylalanine or tryptophan is present at the end of the CDR3, so a read error is the likely explanation. Because the CDR3's place on the DNA is in doubt, the DNA is left out and the CDR3 is given as listed by TCRdb. The CDR3 reads CASTRPPI. V usage is TRBV27 and J usage is TRBJ1-1; TRBD1 reflects the table's D call only, with no check against the DNA. The CDR3 has 8 residues if both end residues are counted. Germline CDR1 and CDR2: MNHEY and SMNVEV (reference sequence).

The chain has TRBV19 and TRBJ2-1; 8 bases match TRBD1. This CDR3 spans 14 amino acids. CDR1 and CDR2 from the germline V gene are LNHDA and SQIVND (reference sequence). The V segment lost 8 bases and the J segment 1 base; nucleotides outside the gene matches: 4. The CDR3 spells CASGGQASYNEQFF. In DNA, the CDR3 is TGTGCCAGTGGGGGACAGGCTTCCTACAATGAGCAGTTCTTC.

J is TRBJ1-5 and V is TRBV10-1, with TRBD1 matching 9 bases. From germline, CDR1 is WNHNN and CDR2 SYGVQD (reference sequence). The length of the CDR3 is 14 residues. J lost 4 bases, V lost 5 bases, and 3 bases had no gene match. The CDR3 spells CASSNRGPNQPQHF. In DNA, the CDR3 is TGCGCCAGCAGTAACAGGGGGCCGAATCAGCCCCAGCATTTT.